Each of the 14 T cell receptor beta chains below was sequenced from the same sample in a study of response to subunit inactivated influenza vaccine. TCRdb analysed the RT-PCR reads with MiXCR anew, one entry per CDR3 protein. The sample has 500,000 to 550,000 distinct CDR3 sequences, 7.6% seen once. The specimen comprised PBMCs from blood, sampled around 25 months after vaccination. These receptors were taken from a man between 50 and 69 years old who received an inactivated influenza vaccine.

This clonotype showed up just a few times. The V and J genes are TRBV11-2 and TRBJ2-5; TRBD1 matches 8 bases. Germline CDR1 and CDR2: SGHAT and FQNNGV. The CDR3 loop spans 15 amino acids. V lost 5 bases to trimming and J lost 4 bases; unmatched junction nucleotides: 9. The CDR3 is CASSPRGHSSETQYF. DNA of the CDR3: TGTGCCAGCAGCCCCAGGGGGCATTCTTCAGAGACCCAGTACTTC.

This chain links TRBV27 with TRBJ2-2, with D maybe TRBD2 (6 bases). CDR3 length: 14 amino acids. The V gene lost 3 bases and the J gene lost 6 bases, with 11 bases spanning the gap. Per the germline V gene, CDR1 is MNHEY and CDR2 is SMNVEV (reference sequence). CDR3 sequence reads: CASSFGGMPGELFF. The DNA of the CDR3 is TGTGCCAGCAGTTTTGGAGGGATGCCCGGGGAGCTGTTTTTT.

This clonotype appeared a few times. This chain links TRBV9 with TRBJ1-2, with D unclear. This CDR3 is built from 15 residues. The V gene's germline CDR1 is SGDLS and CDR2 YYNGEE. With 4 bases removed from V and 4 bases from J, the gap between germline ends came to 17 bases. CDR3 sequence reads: CASSPGPSGSYGYTF. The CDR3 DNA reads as TGTGCCAGCAGCCCAGGCCCGTCGGGCTCCTATGGCTACACCTTC.

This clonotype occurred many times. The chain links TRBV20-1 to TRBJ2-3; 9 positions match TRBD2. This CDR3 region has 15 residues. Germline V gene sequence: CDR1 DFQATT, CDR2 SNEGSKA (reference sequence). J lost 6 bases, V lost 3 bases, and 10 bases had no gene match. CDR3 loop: CSASRLAGSRDTQYF. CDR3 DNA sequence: TGCAGTGCTAGCCGGCTAGCGGGGTCAAGGGATACGCAGTATTTT.

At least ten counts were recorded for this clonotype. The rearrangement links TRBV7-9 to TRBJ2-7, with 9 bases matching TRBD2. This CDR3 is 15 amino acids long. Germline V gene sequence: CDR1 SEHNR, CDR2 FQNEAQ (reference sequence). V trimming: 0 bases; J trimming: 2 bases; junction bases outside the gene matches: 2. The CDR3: CASSLALAGPYEQYF. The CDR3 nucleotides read TGTGCCAGCAGCTTAGCCCTAGCGGGGCCCTACGAGCAGTACTTC.

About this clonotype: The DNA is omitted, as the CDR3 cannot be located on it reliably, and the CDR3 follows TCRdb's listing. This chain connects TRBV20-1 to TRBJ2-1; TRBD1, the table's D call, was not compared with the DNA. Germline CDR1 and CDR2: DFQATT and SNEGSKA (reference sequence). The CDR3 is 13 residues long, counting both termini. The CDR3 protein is CSARDPSLRQQFF.

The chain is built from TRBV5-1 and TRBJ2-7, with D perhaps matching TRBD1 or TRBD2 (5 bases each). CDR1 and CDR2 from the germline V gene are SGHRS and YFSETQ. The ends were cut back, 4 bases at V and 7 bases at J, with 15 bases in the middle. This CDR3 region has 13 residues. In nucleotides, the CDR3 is TGCGCCAGCAGCCCGGGACGGCCCTTGGAGCAGTACTTC. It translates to CASSPGRPLEQYF.

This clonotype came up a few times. The CDR3, as DNA: TGTGCCAGCAAACCCGGGACTCCCTACGAGCAGTACTTC. Its translation is CASKPGTPYEQYF. V usage is TRBV2 and J usage is TRBJ2-7, with D possibly being TRBD2 (6 bases). Trimming stripped 7 bases from V and 2 bases from J, with 12 bases between. The CDR3 spans 13 residues. Germline-derived CDR1 and CDR2 are SNHLY and FYNNEI.

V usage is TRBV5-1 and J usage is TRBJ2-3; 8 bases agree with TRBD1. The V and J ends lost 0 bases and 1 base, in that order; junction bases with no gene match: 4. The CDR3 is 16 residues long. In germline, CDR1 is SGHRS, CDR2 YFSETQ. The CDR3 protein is CASSLATTGGTDTQYF. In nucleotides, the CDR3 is TGCGCCAGCAGCTTGGCGACGACAGGGGGCACAGATACGCAGTATTTT.

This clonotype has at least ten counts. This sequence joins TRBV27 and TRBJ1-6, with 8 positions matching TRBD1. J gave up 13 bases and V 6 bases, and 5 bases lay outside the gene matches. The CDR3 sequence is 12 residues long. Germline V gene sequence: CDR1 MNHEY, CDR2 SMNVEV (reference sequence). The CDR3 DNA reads TGTGCCAGCAGGGCAGGGGGCCTTCCCCTCCACTTT. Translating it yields CASRAGGLPLHF.

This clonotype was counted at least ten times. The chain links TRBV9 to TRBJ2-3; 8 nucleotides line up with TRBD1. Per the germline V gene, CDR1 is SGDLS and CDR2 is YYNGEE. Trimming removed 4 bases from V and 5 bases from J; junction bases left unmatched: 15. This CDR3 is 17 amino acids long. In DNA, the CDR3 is TGTGCCAGCAGCCCCCCGACAGGGGCGGCAGCTGAAGATACGCAGTATTTT. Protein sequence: CASSPPTGAAAEDTQYF.

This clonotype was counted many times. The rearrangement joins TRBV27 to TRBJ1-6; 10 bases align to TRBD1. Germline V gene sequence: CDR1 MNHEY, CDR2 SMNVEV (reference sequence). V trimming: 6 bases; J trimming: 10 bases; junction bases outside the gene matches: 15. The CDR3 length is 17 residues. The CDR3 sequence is CASRSTQGQGYESPLHF. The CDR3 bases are TGTGCCAGCAGATCGACCCAGGGACAGGGGTACGAGTCACCCCTCCACTTT.

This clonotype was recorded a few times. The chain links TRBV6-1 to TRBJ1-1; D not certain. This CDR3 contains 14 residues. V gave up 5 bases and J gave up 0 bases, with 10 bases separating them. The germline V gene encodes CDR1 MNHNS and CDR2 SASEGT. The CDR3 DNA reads TGTGCCAGCAGTCTGACGGAGATGAACACTGAAGCTTTCTTT. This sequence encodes CASSLTEMNTEAFF.

The CDR3 protein is CASSPNEGYTF. As DNA, the CDR3 is TGTGCCAGCTCACCAAACGAGGGCTACACCTTC. V and J are TRBV18 and TRBJ1-2; D not resolved. The germline V gene encodes CDR1 KGHSH and CDR2 LQKENI. Deletions cut 2 bases from V and 8 bases from J, with 6 bases between. The CDR3 is 11 residues long.